Below, 28 T cell receptor beta chains from the same sample are listed, as sequenced in a study of response to subunit inactivated influenza vaccine. TCRdb analysed the RT-PCR reads with MiXCR anew, one entry per CDR3 protein. Of approximately 570,000 distinct CDR3 sequences detected, 6.5% to 8% appear once; the ten largest clones hold 13%. The input for sequencing was PBMCs from blood, taken about 24 months after vaccination. The receptors shown here come from a man between 50 and 75 years old who received an inactivated influenza vaccine.

The chain couples TRBV11-2 to TRBJ2-3, with a possible D match to TRBD2 (6 bases). Per the germline V gene, CDR1 is SGHAT and CDR2 is FQNNGV. The CDR3 has 18 residues. The V and J ends lost 1 base and 6 bases respectively, with 23 bases between them. CDR3 loop: CASSLGWASVLQGDTQYF. In DNA, the CDR3 is TGTGCCAGCAGCTTAGGGTGGGCTAGCGTTCTCCAAGGGGATACGCAGTATTTT.

This clonotype occurred many times. J is TRBJ1-2 and V is TRBV5-1; D unclear. Trimming left V 0 bases short and J 8 bases short, with 14 bases between. There are 14 residues in the CDR3. The V gene's germline CDR1 is SGHRS and CDR2 YFSETQ. CDR3 DNA: TGCGCCAGCAGCTTGGGAGACGCCAAAGAGGGCTACACCTTC. It yields the protein CASSLGDAKEGYTF.

This clonotype showed up many times. The genes are TRBV12-3 or TRBV12-4 and TRBJ2-3; 7 bases map to TRBD1. The CDR3 is 14 residues long. J gave up 3 bases and V 5 bases, and 5 bases lay outside the gene matches. The CDR3 loop reads CASSGTVETDTQYF. DNA for the CDR3: TGTGCCAGCAGTGGGACAGTAGAAACAGATACGCAGTATTTT.

This chain connects TRBV23-1 to TRBJ2-7; TRBD1 might be the D (5 bases). TRBV23-1 is labeled an ORF, and its function is uncertain. CDR3 size: 16 residues. V lost 4 bases, J lost 3 bases, and 19 bases lay in between. CDR3 region: CASSRKGCPSIYEQYF. The CDR3 DNA is TGCGCCAGCAGTCGGAAGGGGTGTCCCTCCATCTACGAGCAGTACTTC.

Worth noting for this clonotype: The germline gene is not matched at one end of the junction; a read error may be the cause. This CDR3 is CTSSLERAGGVYNEQFF. The CDR3 DNA reads TGTACCAGCAGTTTAGAGCGGGCAGGCGGCGTCTACAATGAGCAGTTCTTC. The rearrangement links TRBV12-3 or TRBV12-4 to TRBJ2-1; possibly TRBD2 for D (6 bases). This CDR3 is built from 17 residues.

This clonotype has a count of ten or more. V gene TRBV6-1 combines with J gene TRBJ2-7; maybe TRBD2 (7 bases). Germline-derived CDR1 and CDR2 are MNHNS and SASEGT. V gave up 6 bases and J gave up 4 bases, with 16 bases separating them. This CDR3 spans 14 amino acids. The CDR3 DNA sequence: TGTGCCAGCAGCCCTAACGGGGGGCCTTACGAGCAGTACTTC. This sequence encodes CASSPNGGPYEQYF.

The chain couples TRBV3-1 to TRBJ2-3; no firm D call. Trimming shortened V by 0 bases and J by 14 bases, and 18 bases separated the two germline ends. This CDR3 contains 14 residues. Germline V gene data show CDR1 as LGHDT and CDR2 as YNNKEL (reference sequence). This chain's CDR3 is CASSQDLGARPVYF. The CDR3 DNA reads TGTGCCAGCAGCCAAGATCTCGGCGCCCGCCCGGTGTATTTT.

This clonotype was found a few times. V is TRBV12-3 or TRBV12-4 and J is TRBJ2-3; 9 bases line up with TRBD2. CDR3 length equals 17 residues. V trimming: 2 bases; J trimming: 3 bases; junction bases outside the gene matches: 9. The CDR3 DNA is TGTGCCAGCAGTTTAATTCGAGCGGGAGGAGGTACAGATACGCAGTATTTT. Its translation is CASSLIRAGGGTDTQYF.

This chain joins TRBV20-1 and TRBJ2-3; possibly TRBD2 for D (6 bases). The CDR3 runs 15 residues. Germline assignment: CDR1 DFQATT and CDR2 SNEGSKA (reference sequence). V was pared by 3 bases and J by 0 bases, with 13 bases between. The CDR3 DNA is TGCAGTGCTAGGGGGACTGGAACTAGCACAGATACGCAGTATTTT. Translating gives CSARGTGTSTDTQYF.

Remarks on this clonotype: A clone one base away is much larger, so this may be a read error. V is TRBV20-1 and J is TRBJ2-1; weak D call: TRBD2 (6 bases). The CDR3 length is 14 residues. Trimming removed 4 bases at V and 5 bases at J, with 15 bases between. The germline V gene encodes CDR1 DFQATT and CDR2 SNEGSKA (reference sequence). The CDR3 DNA reads as TGCAGTGCTACAAGGCTAGCGCTGCACAATGAGCAGTTCTTC. Encoded protein: CSATRLALHNEQFF.

This clonotype showed up just once. V gene TRBV4-1 combines with J gene TRBJ1-1; the D is unclear. V was cut by 5 bases and J by 5 bases, with 15 bases left in between. The CDR3 is made up of 14 amino acids. Germline CDR1 reads MGHRA; CDR2 reads YSYEKL. CDR3 coding DNA: TGCGCCAGCAGCGCCCTTTTTGGGCGGACTGAAGCTTTCTTT. It translates to CASSALFGRTEAFF.

This clonotype was seen a handful of times. The chain employs TRBV2 and TRBJ1-2; D is undetermined. Per the germline V gene, CDR1 is SNHLY and CDR2 is FYNNEI. The CDR3 has 13 amino acids. V lost 3 bases, J lost 4 bases, and 9 bases lay in between. DNA of the CDR3: TGTGCCAGCAGTGACTCAGGTACCTATGGCTACACCTTC. It translates to CASSDSGTYGYTF. The full variable domain, with the rest looked up from reference TRBV2 and TRBJ1-2, is EPEVTQTPSHQVTQMGQEVILRCVPISNHLYFYWYRQILGQKVEFLVSFYNNEISEKSEIFDDQFSVERPDGSNFTLKIRSTKLEDSAMYFCASSDSGTYGYTFGSGTRLTVV.

The CDR3 DNA reads as TGCGCCAGCAGTGAGGATATAGGTCAGAACCTAGCCAAAAACATTCAGTACTTC. Encoded protein: CASSEDIGQNLAKNIQYF. The chain couples TRBV10-1 to TRBJ2-4; no clear D. The germline CDR1 and CDR2 sequences are WNHNN and SYGVQD (reference sequence). The CDR3 has 18 residues. The V end lost 2 bases, the J end lost 0 bases, and 17 bases lay between the germline ends.

This clonotype was detected ten times or more. The chain joins TRBV7-8 to TRBJ2-1; TRBD2 is a possible D gene (6 bases). This CDR3 is 16 amino acids long. Per germline, CDR1 SGHVS and CDR2 FQNEAQ. The V end lost 2 bases, the J end lost 0 bases, and 11 bases lay between the germline ends. DNA of the CDR3: TGTGCCAGCAGCTTAAGGAGGGCTAGCTCCTACAATGAGCAGTTCTTC. Amino acid sequence: CASSLRRASSYNEQFF.

This clonotype was counted a few times. V usage is TRBV5-1 and J usage is TRBJ1-5; D possibly corresponds to TRBD1 (5 bases). The CDR3 covers 14 residues. Trimming cost V 5 bases and J 4 bases, with 13 bases left between them. In germline, CDR1 is SGHRS, CDR2 YFSETQ. The CDR3 region has the DNA TGCGCCAGCAGTGTATCAGGGATAAATCAGCCCCAGCATTTT. This translates into CASSVSGINQPQHF. Together with reference TRBV5-1 and TRBJ1-5, the CDR3 gives the full variable domain: KAGVTQTPRYLIKTRGQQVTLSCSPISGHRSVSWYQQTPGQGLQFLFEYFSETQRNKGNFPGRFSGRQFSNSRSEMNVSTLELGDSALYLCASSVSGINQPQHFGDGTRLSIL.

This clonotype was counted between two and nine times. The chain carries TRBV20-1 and TRBJ1-5; D ambiguous. The CDR3 covers 14 residues. Germline CDR1 DFQATT, CDR2 SNEGSKA (reference sequence). Between the trimmed V and J ends, which lost 2 bases and 2 bases, there was a span of 10 bases. The CDR3 is CSARMDGGNQPQHF. CDR3 DNA sequence: TGCAGTGCTAGAATGGACGGCGGCAATCAGCCCCAGCATTTT.

Only a few counts were recorded for this clonotype. The chain carries TRBV5-6 and TRBJ1-1; D is possibly TRBD1 (5 bases). The germline CDR1 and CDR2 sequences are SGHDT and YYEEEE. This CDR3 spans 12 amino acids. With 5 bases removed from V and 4 bases from J, the gap between germline ends came to 9 bases. CDR3 nucleotides: TGTGCCAGCAGGGTAAGGGGCACTGAAGCTTTCTTT. Amino acid sequence: CASRVRGTEAFF.

The chain's CDR3 is CASSLGSSRGSDTQYF. In DNA form, the CDR3 reads TGCGCCAGCAGCTTGGGGTCTAGCCGAGGGTCAGATACGCAGTATTTT. J is TRBJ2-3 and V is TRBV5-1; TRBD2 is a possible D gene (5 bases). V lost 0 bases, J lost 4 bases, and 15 bases lay in between. Germline V gives CDR1 SGHRS, CDR2 YFSETQ. This CDR3 is built from 16 residues.

V is TRBV25-1 and J is TRBJ1-6; D gene uncertain. CDR1 MGHDK and CDR2 SYGVNS come from the germline V gene. This CDR3 comprises 13 residues. Trimming left V 6 bases short and J 8 bases short, with 11 bases between. The CDR3 protein is CASSLRTHSPLHF. In DNA form, the CDR3 reads TGTGCCAGCAGCCTACGGACGCATTCACCCCTCCACTTT.

The chain carries TRBV10-3 and TRBJ2-3, with D unclear. CDR3 length equals 13 residues. CDR1 is ENHRY, CDR2 SYGVKD, per germline. V lost 2 bases, J lost 2 bases, and 5 bases lay in between. The CDR3: CAISETTTDTQYF. The CDR3 DNA is TGTGCCATCAGTGAGACGACCACAGATACGCAGTATTTT.

This clonotype occurred many times. The chain uses TRBV5-1 and TRBJ2-7; a possible D gene is TRBD1 (5 bases). Germline CDR1 reads SGHRS; CDR2 reads YFSETQ. The CDR3 runs to 14 residues. V was pared by 2 bases and J by 0 bases, with 9 bases between. CDR3 amino acids: CASSLRQRSYEQYF. As DNA, the CDR3 is TGCGCCAGCAGCTTACGACAGCGCTCCTACGAGCAGTACTTC.

This clonotype was observed a few times. The rearrangement uses TRBV4-2 and TRBJ2-2; 9 bases are shared with TRBD2. The CDR3 runs 16 residues. The germline gives CDR1 LGHNA, CDR2 YNFKEQ. The V and J ends lost 3 bases and 10 bases, in that order; junction bases with no gene match: 12. CDR3 loop: CASSQAHWRGGLELFF. CDR3 sequence (DNA): TGTGCCAGCAGCCAGGCCCACTGGCGGGGGGGCCTGGAGCTGTTTTTT.

This clonotype was seen a handful of times. The rearrangement joins TRBV18 to TRBJ2-2; 7 bases match TRBD1. V trimming: 2 bases; J trimming: 0 bases; junction bases outside the gene matches: 6. The CDR3 spans 17 residues. Germline V gives CDR1 KGHSH, CDR2 LQKENI. The CDR3 protein is CASSPDRAFTNTGELFF. Here the CDR3 DNA reads TGTGCCAGCTCACCAGACAGGGCCTTTACGAACACCGGGGAGCTGTTTTTT.

This clonotype came up many times. The V call is TRBV19, the J call TRBJ2-1; D is uncertain. This CDR3 has 13 residues. Deletions cut 4 bases from V and 5 bases from J, with 9 bases between. Germline values: CDR1 LNHDA, CDR2 SQIVND (reference sequence). The CDR3 region is CASSTRTDNEQFF. The DNA of the CDR3 is TGTGCCAGTAGTACTCGGACCGACAATGAGCAGTTCTTC.

The table lists this clonotype with a few counts. In DNA, the CDR3 is TGCGCCAGCAGCTTGGCCTCGAGGGCCGATGGTAATGAGCAGTTCTTC. It translates to CASSLASRADGNEQFF. J is TRBJ2-1 and V is TRBV5-1; TRBD2 is a possible D gene (5 bases). V shed 0 bases and J shed 7 bases, with 17 bases lying between them. This CDR3 is built from 16 residues. Germline V gene data show CDR1 as SGHRS and CDR2 as YFSETQ.

This clonotype was counted only a few times. V usage is TRBV5-1 and J usage is TRBJ2-3; the D gene is possibly TRBD2 (5 bases). Germline loops: CDR1 SGHRS, CDR2 YFSETQ. This CDR3 comprises 15 residues. V was cut by 4 bases and J by 1 base, with 13 bases left in between. For the CDR3, the DNA is TGCGCCAGCAGCCCCGGGGTGGTGGGCACAGATACGCAGTATTTT. Translation: CASSPGVVGTDTQYF.

This clonotype was recorded many times. The V and J genes are TRBV6-5 and TRBJ2-7, with 7 bases lining up with TRBD1. Losses at the gene ends were 4 bases for V and 3 bases for J; bases not matched to a gene: 12. This CDR3 contains 16 residues. Germline CDR1 is MNHEY and CDR2 is SVGAGI. This CDR3 is CASSLNRDSVFYEQYF. CDR3 nucleotides: TGTGCCAGCAGTTTAAACCGGGACAGCGTCTTCTACGAGCAGTACTTC.

This chain connects TRBV7-9 to TRBJ2-7; D is ambiguous. CDR1 is SEHNR, CDR2 FQNEAQ, per germline (reference sequence). Trimming took off 7 bases at V and 3 bases at J, with 13 bases between the two ends. This CDR3 region has 13 residues. CDR3 protein: CASTPGRSYEQYF. The DNA of the CDR3 is TGTGCCAGCACCCCCGGACGGAGCTACGAGCAGTACTTC.